The next 3 T cell receptor beta chains were all read from a single sample in a study of blood T cell repertoires in COVID-19. TCRdb's copy holds only in-frame clones and misses some; the assay was immunoSEQ multiplex PCR. The table includes around 150,000 clones, around 84% detected once. The sample consisted of peripheral blood. The source is a woman of 80 years or more with acute or convalescent COVID-19.

This rearrangement joins TRBV11-2 to TRBJ2-5; 9 nucleotides line up with TRBD2. The CDR3 covers 13 residues. V was clipped by 7 bases and J by 9 bases; unmatched bases: 9. Germline lookup yields CDR1 SGHAT and CDR2 FQNNGV. The CDR3 loop is CASNMGTSRAQYF. Written as DNA, the CDR3 is TGTGCCAGCAACATGGGGACTAGCAGGGCCCAGTACTTC.

The chain links TRBV18 to TRBJ2-1; 10 nucleotides agree with TRBD2. Germline CDR1 KGHSH, CDR2 LQKENI. V dropped 3 bases and J dropped 6; count of bases not matched to a gene: 8. The CDR3 length is 16 residues. CDR3 loop: CASSPRTSGALNEQFF. DNA of the CDR3: TGTGCCAGCTCACCCCGGACTAGCGGAGCTCTCAATGAGCAGTTCTTC.

The J gene is TRBJ2-3, the V gene TRBV7-6; no clear D gene. This CDR3 region has 12 residues. Between the trimmed V and J ends, which lost 4 bases and 4 bases, there was a span of 6 bases. Germline V gene sequence: CDR1 SGHVS, CDR2 FNYEAQ. The CDR3 loop is CASSSSSDTQYF. The CDR3 DNA reads TGTGCCAGCAGCTCTTCGTCAGATACGCAGTATTTT.